These 2 T cell receptor beta chains were sequenced from one sample in a study of blood T cell repertoires in COVID-19. TCRdb's copy holds only in-frame clones and misses some; the assay was immunoSEQ multiplex PCR. In the table there are under 50,000 clones, 82% of which are singletons. The sample comprised peripheral blood. The receptors were sampled from a woman in her seventies with acute or convalescent COVID-19.

This clone was recorded only once. The chain is built from TRBV15 and TRBJ2-5; 8 bases agree with TRBD2. Losses at the gene ends were 1 base for V and 6 bases for J; bases not matched to a gene: 1. Per the germline V gene, CDR1 is LNHNV and CDR2 is YYDKDF (reference sequence). This CDR3 has 13 amino acids. CDR3: CATSRVAGKTQYF. In nucleotides, the CDR3 is TGTGCCACCAGCAGAGTAGCGGGAAAGACCCAGTACTTC. The variable domain in full, completed from reference TRBV15 and TRBJ2-5, reads DAMVIQNPRYQVTQFGKPVTLSCSQTLNHNVMYWYQQKSSQAPKLLFHYYDKDFNNEADTPDNFQSRRPNTSFCFLDIRSPGLGDTAMYLCATSRVAGKTQYFGPGTRLLVL.

Note on this clone: A junction end diverges from the germline sequence, so it may reflect a read error. J is TRBJ2-3 and V is TRBV27, with no clear D. Germline V gives CDR1 MNHEY, CDR2 SMNVEV (reference sequence). The CDR3 runs to 15 residues. CDR3 bases: TGTGCCAGCAGTCTATCGGCCATTCCCACAGATACGCAGTATTTT. It encodes CASSLSAIPTDTQYF.